This is a list of T cell receptor beta chains from one sample in a study of siplizumab effects on memory and regulatory T cells. The method was immunoSEQ multiplex PCR; TCRdb's version includes in-frame clones alone and lacks a portion of them. The table shows 100,000 or so clones, with roughly 92% occurring only once. The sample was CD4+ T cells sorted from blood. The receptors were sampled from a human donor in good health. Both conserved end residues are part of each CDR3. A D gene is named only where the DNA matches it firmly. A clone size is listed for some rows: how often the clone was seen (once, few, many), or a class if it is expanded.

cdr3_aa | cdr3_nt | j_call | clone_size | v_call | d_call
CASSLIGGTEAFF | TGTGCCAGCAGCCTGATCGGGGGCACTGAAGCTTTCTTT | TRBJ1-1 | NA | TRBV11-1 | NA
CASSVYQTGGTQQYF | TGTGCCAGCAGCGTATACCAGACGGGCGGGACCCAGCAGTACTTC | TRBJ2-7 | NA | TRBV28 | NA
CASSEDQGAGSPLHF | TGTGCCAGCAGTGAAGATCAGGGGGCGGGTTCACCCCTCCACTTT | TRBJ1-6 | NA | TRBV6-1 | TRBD1
CASSESLAGVSVDEQFF | TGCGCCAGCAGTGAGAGTCTAGCGGGGGTTAGTGTGGATGAGCAGTTCTTC | TRBJ2-1 | NA | TRBV10-1 | TRBD2
CASSLGRNNEQFF | TGTGCCAGCAGCTTGGGACGGAACAATGAGCAGTTCTTC | TRBJ2-1 | NA | TRBV7-2 | NA
CASSELGTSSYEQYF | TGTGCCAGCAGTGAGTTAGGGACCAGCTCCTACGAGCAGTACTTC | TRBJ2-7 | NA | TRBV25-1 | NA
CASLPPFGSYGYTF | TGTGCCAGCCTCCCCCCCTTTGGGAGCTATGGCTACACCTTC | TRBJ1-2 | once | TRBV28 | NA
CASSLTSGSYEQYF | TGCGCCAGCAGCTTGACTAGCGGGAGCTACGAGCAGTACTTC | TRBJ2-7 | NA | TRBV5-1 | TRBD2
CASMDRPPPLYNEQFF | TGTGCCAGTATGGATCGGCCCCCTCCCCTTTACAATGAGCAGTTCTTC | TRBJ2-1 | NA | TRBV19 | NA
CATKYRKPYQGTDYSNQPQHF | TGTGCCACCAAGTACAGGAAGCCTTATCAGGGCACTGACTATAGCAATCAGCCCCAGCATTTT | TRBJ1-5 | NA | TRBV28 | NA
CASSSGLAGGRTGELFF | TGCGCCAGCAGCTCGGGACTAGCGGGAGGTCGTACCGGGGAGCTGTTTTTT | TRBJ2-2 | NA | TRBV5-1 | TRBD2
CASSPAMKREQYF | TGTGCCAGCTCACCGGCGATGAAACGGGAGCAGTACTTC | TRBJ2-7 | NA | TRBV18 | NA
CASSERGDTEAFF | TGTGCCAGCAGTGAGCGGGGGGACACTGAAGCTTTCTTT | TRBJ1-1 | once | TRBV6-4 | NA
CASSVAPQEEAFF | TGTGCCAGCAGCGTAGCTCCGCAGGAGGAAGCTTTCTTT | TRBJ1-1 | NA | TRBV9 | NA
CASSQPGGQPQHF | TGCGCCAGCAGCCAGCCCGGGGGTCAGCCCCAGCATTTT | TRBJ1-5 | NA | TRBV4-1 | NA
CASSLVGTSGSNEQFF | TGTGCCAGCAGCTTAGTCGGGACTAGCGGGAGTAATGAGCAGTTCTTC | TRBJ2-1 | once | TRBV7-3 | TRBD2
CASSGARGREQYF | TGTGCCAGCAGCGGCGCCAGGGGTCGCGAGCAGTACTTC | TRBJ2-7 | NA | TRBV9 | NA
CASSVEQAPLSEAFF | TGTGCCAGCAGCGTAGAACAGGCCCCCCTCTCTGAAGCTTTCTTT | TRBJ1-1 | once | TRBV9 | NA
CASSIFGGLAGNNEQFF | TGTGCCAGTAGTATATTCGGGGGACTAGCGGGCAACAATGAGCAGTTCTTC | TRBJ2-1 | NA | TRBV19 | TRBD2
CASSLMRDRENGYTF | TGTGCCAGCAGCTTGATGCGGGACAGAGAAAATGGCTACACCTTC | TRBJ1-2 | NA | TRBV11-2 | TRBD1
CSVAHNLWGTNEKLFF | TGCAGCGTTGCACATAACCTATGGGGGACTAATGAAAAACTGTTTTTT | TRBJ1-4 | NA | TRBV29-1 | NA
CATSFIMGAGKTQYF | TGTGCCACTTCCTTCATTATGGGGGCAGGGAAGACCCAGTACTTC | TRBJ2-5 | NA | TRBV28 | NA
CASSLASSGVRLQPQHF | TGTGCCAGCAGTTTAGCGAGTTCAGGGGTTAGGCTTCAGCCCCAGCATTTT | TRBJ1-5 | NA | TRBV28 | NA
CASSSSGGGVSNQPQHF | TGCGCCAGCAGCTCCTCAGGAGGGGGTGTTAGCAATCAGCCCCAGCATTTT | TRBJ1-5 | NA | TRBV4-1 | NA
CASSVGRSTYNEQFF | TGCGCCAGCAGTGTTGGGAGGAGCACCTACAATGAGCAGTTCTTC | TRBJ2-1 | NA | TRBV10-1 | NA
CASSLGTSSNEQFF | TGTGCCAGCAGCTTAGGGACTAGCAGCAATGAGCAGTTCTTC | TRBJ2-1 | NA | TRBV7-9 | TRBD2